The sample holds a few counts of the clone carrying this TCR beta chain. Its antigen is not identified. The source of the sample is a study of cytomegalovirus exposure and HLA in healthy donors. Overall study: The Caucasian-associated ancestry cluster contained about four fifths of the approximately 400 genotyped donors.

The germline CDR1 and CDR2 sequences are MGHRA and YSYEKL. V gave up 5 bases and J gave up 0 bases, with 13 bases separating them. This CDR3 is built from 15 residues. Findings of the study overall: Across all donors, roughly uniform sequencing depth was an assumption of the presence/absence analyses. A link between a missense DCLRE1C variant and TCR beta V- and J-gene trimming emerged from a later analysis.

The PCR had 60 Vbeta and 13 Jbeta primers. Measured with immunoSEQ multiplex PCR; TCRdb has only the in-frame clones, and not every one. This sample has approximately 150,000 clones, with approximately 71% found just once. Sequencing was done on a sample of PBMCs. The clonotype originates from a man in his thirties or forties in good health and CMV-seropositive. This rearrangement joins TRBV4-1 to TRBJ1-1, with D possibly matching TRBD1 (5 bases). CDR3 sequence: CASSTQGAMNTEAFF. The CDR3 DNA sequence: TGCGCCAGCAGCACTCAAGGGGCCATGAACACTGAAGCTTTCTTT.